The 29 T cell receptor beta chains given below trace back to one sample, sequenced in a study of blood T cell repertoires in COVID-19. Profiled with immunoSEQ multiplex PCR; TCRdb holds only in-frame clones, not every one. This sample has roughly 59,000 clones, with almost 80% found just once. The sample consisted of peripheral blood. The origin of the receptors is a man of 80 years or more with acute or convalescent COVID-19.

V and J are TRBV27 and TRBJ2-3, with a possible D match to TRBD1 (6 bases). This CDR3 is built from 14 residues. The V gene's germline CDR1 is MNHEY and CDR2 SMNVEV (reference sequence). Trimming cost V 6 bases and J 2 bases, with 12 bases left between them. The CDR3 here is CASSNRAYTDTQYF. In DNA, the CDR3 is TGTGCCAGCAGCAACAGGGCATACACAGATACGCAGTATTTT.

V is TRBV24-1 and J is TRBJ2-5, with TRBD2 as a possible D gene (6 bases). Trimming pared 3 bases from V and 2 bases from J, leaving 9 bases between. Germline V gene data show CDR1 as KGHDR and CDR2 as SFDVKD. CDR3 size: 14 residues. CDR3 in DNA: TGTGCCACCAGTGATCCCGCGGGGCAAGAGACCCAGTACTTC. It translates to CATSDPAGQETQYF.

The chain has TRBV3-1 (or the pseudogene TRBV3-2) and TRBJ2-5; 14 bases are shared with TRBD2. The CDR3 extends over 18 amino acids. Per the germline V gene, CDR1 is LGHDT and CDR2 is YNNKEL (reference sequence). Germline trimming cut 4 bases from V and 5 bases from J; bases unmatched to any gene: 12. The CDR3 sequence is CASSPRLAGGATRETQYF. CDR3 in DNA: TGTGCCAGCAGCCCCCGACTAGCGGGGGGGGCCACCCGGGAGACCCAGTACTTC.

V usage is TRBV18 and J usage is TRBJ2-1, with 8 positions matching TRBD2. This CDR3 comprises 16 residues. With 5 bases clipped from V and 0 bases from J, the junction kept 6 bases outside the gene matches. The germline V gene encodes CDR1 KGHSH and CDR2 LQKENI. This chain's CDR3 is CASSEVAGSSYNEQFF. CDR3 bases: TGTGCCAGCTCAGAGGTAGCGGGAAGCTCCTACAATGAGCAGTTCTTC.

The DNA of the CDR3 is TGTGCCAGCTCACCCATTGAGTCCAACTATGGCTACACCTTC. It yields the protein CASSPIESNYGYTF. J is TRBJ1-2 and V is TRBV18; D is ambiguous. Deletions cut 3 bases from V and 2 bases from J, with 10 bases between. This CDR3 has 14 residues. Per the germline V gene, CDR1 is KGHSH and CDR2 is LQKENI.

J is TRBJ1-1 and V is TRBV6-2 or TRBV6-3; tentative D call: TRBD1 (5 bases). CDR1 and CDR2 (germline): MNHEY, SVGEGT. The CDR3 has 14 amino acids. The V and J ends lost 2 bases and 1 base respectively, with 8 bases between them. CDR3 sequence (DNA): TGTGCCAGCAGTTACAGGGACTGGAACACTGAAGCTTTCTTT. Its protein is CASSYRDWNTEAFF.

This clone was counted a single time. The chain combines TRBV18 with TRBJ2-4; TRBD1 agrees at 11 bases. The CDR3 runs 16 residues. V was clipped by 2 bases and J by 3 bases; unmatched bases: 3. CDR1 is KGHSH, CDR2 LQKENI, per germline. The CDR3 coding sequence is TGTGCCAGCTCACCAGGGACAGGGGGAGGCAAAAACATTCAGTACTTC. This translates into CASSPGTGGGKNIQYF. Full variable domain (rest looked up from reference TRBV18 and TRBJ2-4): NAGVMQNPRHLVRRRGQEARLRCSPMKGHSHVYWYRQLPEEGLKFMVYLQKENIIDESGMPKERFSAEFPKEGPSILRIQQVVRGDSAAYFCASSPGTGGGKNIQYFGAGTRLSVL.

The rearrangement joins TRBV5-8 to TRBJ1-4; D is perhaps TRBD1 (5 bases). The CDR3 runs to 15 residues. The germline V and J ends were trimmed by 4 bases and 10 bases, with 20 bases remaining between them. Looked up from germline, CDR1 is SGHTS and CDR2 is YDEGEE. The CDR3 sequence: CASSPAGVGRRKLFF. CDR3 sequence (DNA): TGTGCCAGCAGCCCCGCGGGGGTTGGTCGAAGAAAACTGTTTTTT.

The chain joins TRBV3-1 (or the pseudogene TRBV3-2) to TRBJ2-5, with 7 bases identical to TRBD1. The trim removed 0 bases at V and 4 bases at J, leaving 5 bases unmatched. CDR3 length: 15 residues. Germline CDR1 and CDR2: LGHDT and YNNKEL (reference sequence). The CDR3 sequence: CASSQDGAGGETQYF. The DNA for the CDR3 is TGTGCCAGCAGCCAAGATGGGGCAGGGGGAGAGACCCAGTACTTC.

The V gene is TRBV7-3, the J gene TRBJ2-1; 9 nucleotides align to TRBD2. V was clipped by 3 bases and J by 10 bases; unmatched bases: 10. Germline lookup yields CDR1 SGHTA and CDR2 FQGTGA. CDR3 length: 15 amino acids. The CDR3 nucleotides are TGTGCCAGCAGCTTTGGCGGGAGGGCTGGAGAGGAGCAGTTCTTC. This sequence encodes CASSFGGRAGEEQFF.

The rearrangement links TRBV5-1 to TRBJ2-1, with D tentatively TRBD2 (5 bases). Germline CDR1 is SGHRS and CDR2 is YFSETQ. Trimming pared 4 bases from V and 4 bases from J, leaving 15 bases between. The CDR3 length is 15 residues. The CDR3 loop is CASSVDGNPYNEQFF. The DNA for the CDR3 is TGCGCCAGCAGCGTAGACGGGAACCCTTACAATGAGCAGTTCTTC.

The J gene is TRBJ2-1, the V gene TRBV6-5; 9 bases match TRBD1. The trim removed 8 bases at V and 7 bases at J, leaving 3 bases unmatched. Germline V CDR1 and CDR2: MNHEY, SVGAGI. The CDR3 contains 12 residues. The CDR3 reads CASSDRGNEQFF. CDR3 DNA: TGTGCCAGCTCGGACAGGGGTAATGAGCAGTTCTTC.

The DNA of the CDR3 is TGCGCCAGCAGCCGGACAGGGCTAAATGAAAAACTGTTTTTT. The encoded protein is CASSRTGLNEKLFF. The chain is built from TRBV5-1 and TRBJ1-4; 8 positions agree with TRBD1. Trimming at V came to 4 bases and at J to 5 bases, leaving 4 bases not matched to a gene. The CDR3 spans 14 residues. Germline CDR1 is SGHRS and CDR2 is YFSETQ. Full variable domain (remainder filled in from reference TRBV5-1 and TRBJ1-4): KAGVTQTPRYLIKTRGQQVTLSCSPISGHRSVSWYQQTPGQGLQFLFEYFSETQRNKGNFPGRFSGRQFSNSRSEMNVSTLELGDSALYLCASSRTGLNEKLFFGSGTQLSVL.

The chain employs TRBV18 and TRBJ1-1; the D gene is possibly TRBD1 (6 bases). Trimming shortened V by 5 bases and J by 4 bases, and 17 bases separated the two germline ends. This CDR3 region has 15 residues. The V gene's germline CDR1 is KGHSH and CDR2 LQKENI. As DNA, the CDR3 is TGTGCCAGCTCAGCGGAAATTCAGGGGATCACTGAAGCTTTCTTT. This codes for CASSAEIQGITEAFF.

The chain links TRBV11-2 to TRBJ2-3; TRBD2 might be the D (6 bases). This CDR3 region has 14 residues. Germline V lookup: CDR1 SGHAT, CDR2 FQNNGV. V was trimmed by 5 bases and J by 3 bases, leaving 12 bases between them. The CDR3 loop is CASSRAGRTDTQYF. CDR3 nucleotide sequence: TGTGCCAGCAGCCGGGCGGGAAGAACAGATACGCAGTATTTT.

The count of this clone is one. The chain links TRBV2 to TRBJ1-4; perhaps TRBD1 as D (6 bases). The CDR3 covers 15 residues. V was clipped by 0 bases and J by 5 bases, with 10 bases between them. Germline V CDR1 and CDR2: SNHLY, FYNNEI. The CDR3 DNA reads TGTGCCAGCAGTGAAGCGGGGGCCCAAAATGAAAAACTGTTTTTT. Amino acids: CASSEAGAQNEKLFF.

This rearrangement joins TRBV19 to TRBJ2-7, with D tentatively TRBD1 (6 bases). CDR1 and CDR2 from the germline V gene are LNHDA and SQIVND (reference sequence). The V end was cut by 4 bases, the J end by 3 bases, with 16 bases between. CDR3 length: 15 residues. CDR3 loop: CASSTTGTQVYEQYF. CDR3 nucleotides: TGTGCCAGTAGTACCACCGGGACACAAGTCTACGAGCAGTACTTC.

CDR3 sequence reads: CASSKMDSKNIQYF. DNA for the CDR3: TGTGCCAGCAGTAAAATGGACAGCAAAAACATTCAGTACTTC. The genes are TRBV5-4 and TRBJ2-4; maybe TRBD1 (6 bases). The CDR3 contains 14 residues. The germline V gene encodes CDR1 SGHNT and CDR2 YYREEE (reference sequence). The V end lost 5 bases, the J end lost 3 bases, and 12 bases lay between the germline ends.

This clone was seen only a few times. This sequence joins TRBV6-6 and TRBJ2-7, with D unresolved. Germline loops: CDR1 MNHNY, CDR2 SVGAGI (reference sequence). The CDR3 has 12 residues. V dropped 0 bases and J dropped 4 bases, with 4 bases sitting between them. CDR3 region: CASSYSTYEQYF. The CDR3 bases are TGTGCCAGCAGTTACTCGACATACGAGCAGTACTTC.

The rearrangement uses TRBV10-3 and TRBJ1-1; D remains unclear. CDR3 length equals 14 residues. From germline, CDR1 is ENHRY and CDR2 SYGVKD. V dropped 0 bases and J dropped 1 base, with 6 bases sitting between them. The CDR3 spells CAISESTRNTEAFF. In nucleotides, the CDR3 is TGTGCCATCAGTGAGTCGACAAGGAACACTGAAGCTTTCTTT.

This chain links TRBV30 with TRBJ1-6, with D possibly matching TRBD1 (6 bases). Trimming shortened V by 0 bases and J by 10 bases, and 13 bases separated the two germline ends. CDR3 size: 14 residues. CDR1 is GTSNPN, CDR2 SVGIG, per germline (reference sequence). CDR3 residues: CAWSVGGTGSPLHF. The CDR3 DNA reads TGTGCCTGGAGTGTAGGGGGAACAGGGTCACCCCTCCACTTT.

This clone appeared a few times. The chain combines TRBV27 with TRBJ1-1; 9 bases line up with TRBD1. Germline lookup yields CDR1 MNHEY and CDR2 SMNVEV (reference sequence). The CDR3 is made up of 15 amino acids. Unmatched junction bases numbered 11, after V lost 8 bases and J lost 4 bases. CDR3 in amino acids: CASLSQGARSTEAFF. CDR3 DNA sequence: TGTGCCAGCTTATCACAGGGGGCTCGGAGCACTGAAGCTTTCTTT.

This chain links TRBV5-1 with TRBJ2-3; 9 nucleotides align to TRBD2. V was clipped by 0 bases and J by 7 bases; unmatched bases: 3. Germline CDR1 SGHRS, CDR2 YFSETQ. The CDR3 extends over 14 amino acids. CDR3 sequence reads: CASSLVASGNTQYF. For the CDR3, the DNA is TGCGCCAGCAGCTTGGTGGCTAGCGGGAATACGCAGTATTTT.

This clone was detected a few times. The chain employs TRBV2 and TRBJ1-1; TRBD1 matches at 10 bases. CDR1 and CDR2 (germline): SNHLY, FYNNEI. Trimming removed 5 bases from V and 4 bases from J; junction bases left unmatched: 4. The CDR3 has 14 residues. The CDR3 here is CASSRQGAVTEAFF. The CDR3, as DNA: TGTGCCAGCAGTCGACAGGGGGCGGTCACTGAAGCTTTCTTT. Filled out from reference TRBV2 and TRBJ1-1, the complete variable domain reads EPEVTQTPSHQVTQMGQEVILRCVPISNHLYFYWYRQILGQKVEFLVSFYNNEISEKSEIFDDQFSVERPDGSNFTLKIRSTKLEDSAMYFCASSRQGAVTEAFFGQGTRLTVV.

This clone was detected only a few times. The chain recombines TRBV19 with TRBJ1-3; D ambiguous. This CDR3 region has 15 residues. Germline-derived CDR1 and CDR2 are LNHDA and SQIVND (reference sequence). V lost 0 bases and J 4 bases, leaving 10 bases between the germline ends. In DNA form, the CDR3 reads TGTGCCAGTAGTATAGACGGTTTCGTGGGAAACACCATATATTTT. It specifies CASSIDGFVGNTIYF.

This clone occurred a few times. The chain recombines TRBV24-1 with TRBJ2-5, with D tentatively TRBD1 (6 bases). The CDR3 consists of 15 residues. Between the trimmed V and J ends, which lost 4 bases and 4 bases, there was a span of 15 bases. Germline V gene data show CDR1 as KGHDR and CDR2 as SFDVKD. In nucleotides, the CDR3 is TGTGCCACCAGTGACGCACAGGGAAGGGGAGAGACCCAGTACTTC. Translated: CATSDAQGRGETQYF.

The chain recombines TRBV12-1 with TRBJ1-2; TRBD1 reflects the table's D call only, with no check against the DNA. TRBV12-1 is reported as a pseudogene. The CDR3 is made up of 15 amino acids. The CDR3 bases are TGTGCCAGCAGCTTTTACTACAGGGGAGGTGGTGGCTACACCTTC. It yields the protein CASSFYYRGGGGYTF.

V usage is TRBV11-3 and J usage is TRBJ1-1; D might be TRBD1 (5 bases). CDR3 length equals 17 residues. Deletions cut 5 bases from V and 8 bases from J, with 27 bases between. Germline assignment: CDR1 SGHNT and CDR2 YENEEA. This CDR3 is CASSPYSGTDIEEEAFF. CDR3 sequence (DNA): TGTGCCAGCAGCCCATATAGTGGAACGGACATCGAAGAGGAAGCTTTCTTT.

This chain's CDR3 is CASSPLPGVGNIQYF. In nucleotides, the CDR3 is TGTGCCAGCTCACCACTCCCCGGGGTTGGAAACATTCAGTACTTC. The chain carries TRBV18 and TRBJ2-4, with D tentatively TRBD2 (5 bases). The germline CDR1 and CDR2 sequences are KGHSH and LQKENI. This CDR3 contains 15 residues. The V end was cut by 1 base, the J end by 6 bases, with 13 bases between.